This T cell receptor beta chain was recovered during a study of early T cells in non-severe SARS-CoV-2 infection. This clonotype was found many times. Individual cDNA molecules were tagged with unique molecular identifiers. Each CDR3 protein is one row after TCRdb ran MiXCR on the 5' RACE reads. The sample yields 25,000 to 30,000 distinct CDR3 sequences, 3.5% to 5.5% seen once. Germline CDR1 SGHRS, CDR2 YFSETQ. The CDR3 is made up of 16 amino acids. V shed 4 bases, J shed 9 bases, and the junction held 17 bases outside the gene matches. The receptor comes from an adult who was a healthcare worker with PCR-confirmed SARS-CoV-2 infection or an uninfected control (not recorded which). The chain combines TRBV5-1 with TRBJ2-3, with TRBD1 matching 7 bases. The material sequenced was whole blood. CDR3 bases: TGCGCCAGCAGCCCAGGGACAGAGTCTCCTTCAAGAACGCAGTATTTT. It yields the protein CASSPGTESPSRTQYF.